These T cell receptor beta chains were read from a single sample in a study of cytomegalovirus exposure and HLA in healthy donors. TCRdb's table, derived via immunoSEQ multiplex PCR, lists solely in-frame clones and lacks some. The sample lists some 180,000 clones, 60% to 85% occurring once. Sequenced input: PBMCs. These receptors all come from a man aged 18 to 30 in good health and CMV-seronegative. CDR3s include the opening cysteine and the closing phenylalanine or tryptophan. The D gene is left open where the match is weak. The size entry is marked missing in some rows and otherwise reads once, few, many or a size class.

>TRBJ2-2|13|NA|TRBV9|few
TGTGCCAGCAGCGTGTTGCGCACCGGGGAGCTGTTTTTT
CASSVLRTGELFF
>TRBJ2-7|14|TRBD1|TRBV6-1|NA
TGTGCCAGCACCTCCGGGACAGGCAGGAACGAGCAGTACTTC
CASTSGTGRNEQYF
>TRBJ2-7|16|TRBD2|TRBV28|NA
TGTGCCAGCAGTTTTAGTAGCGGGGGTGGGAGCTACGAGCAGTACTTC
CASSFSSGGGSYEQYF
>TRBJ2-5|14|NA|TRBV5-1|NA
TGCGCCAGCAGCAAAGACAGGGGAGGGATGCCCCAGTACTTC
CASSKDRGGMPQYF
>TRBJ2-1|15|NA|TRBV4-1|NA
TGCGCCAGCAGCCTCTCGGCAGGGTGGAGCAATGAGCAGTTCTTC
CASSLSAGWSNEQFF
>TRBJ2-3|15|TRBD2|TRBV7-3|NA
TGTGCCAGCAGCCAAGGGGGACTAGCAGGCGATACGCAGTATTTT
CASSQGGLAGDTQYF
>TRBJ1-6|15|TRBD1|TRBV25-1|once
TGTGCCAGCAGTGCCACCCGGACAGGGAATTCACCCCTCCACTTT
CASSATRTGNSPLHF
>TRBJ1-6|15|TRBD1|TRBV18|few
TGTGCCAGCTCAGTCGGGGACAGGGGTAATTCACCCCTCCACTTT
CASSVGDRGNSPLHF
>TRBJ2-2|11|TRBD2|TRBV11-1|NA
TGTGCCAGGCGGGGGTCCGGGGAGCTGTTTTTT
CARRGSGELFF
>TRBJ2-5|12|NA|TRBV21-1|NA
TGTGCTAAAGCAATTACGAGGGAGACCCAGTACTTC
CAKAITRETQYF
>TRBJ2-3|23|TRBD2|TRBV19|NA
TGTGCCAGTAGTATCCAGCTCGGACAGGGGAGAGCTCTAGCGGGAGGGCCACACGATACGCAGTATTTT
CASSIQLGQGRALAGGPHDTQYF
>TRBJ1-2|15|TRBD1|TRBV5-6|NA
TGTGCCAGCAGTTTTAAAAACAGGGGGAACTATGGCTACACCTTC
CASSFKNRGNYGYTF
>TRBJ2-1|13|NA|TRBV7-2|NA
TGTGCCAGCAGCTTTGGGGGCCTCAATGAGCAGTTCTTC
CASSFGGLNEQFF
>TRBJ1-1|14|NA|TRBV14|NA
TGTGCCAGTACTAGGGCACGGGAGGTGACTGAAGCTTTCTTT
CASTRAREVTEAFF
>TRBJ2-7|16|NA|TRBV5-1|NA
TGCGCCAGCAGCTTTCAGCCGACGGGGAGCTCCTACGAGCAGTACTTC
CASSFQPTGSSYEQYF
>TRBJ2-1|17|TRBD2|TRBV9|NA
TGTGCCAGCAGCGTAGGTAGCGGGGCCACAGTTTTCAATGAGCAGTTCTTC
CASSVGSGATVFNEQFF
>TRBJ1-1|12|NA|TRBV7-9|NA
TGTGCCAGCAGCGGGGGGGCTTACGGCCCTTTCTTT
CASSGGAYGPFF
>TRBJ1-3|16|TRBD1|TRBV7-9|few
TGTGCCAGCAGCTTAACGATCGGGACAGTCGGAAACACCATATATTTT
CASSLTIGTVGNTIYF
>TRBJ2-3|12|TRBD1|TRBV5-6|NA
TGTGCCAGCAGCGTAGGGGGCGTGACGCAGTATTTT
CASSVGGVTQYF
>TRBJ2-7|14|TRBD2|TRBV9|NA
TGTGCCAGCAGCCCCCGGACTAGCTCCTACGAGCAGTACTTC
CASSPRTSSYEQYF
>TRBJ2-3|16|TRBD2|TRBV7-6|NA
TGTGCCAGCAGCTTAGTGGCGGGGGGCCTCTCGGATACGCAGTATTTT
CASSLVAGGLSDTQYF
>TRBJ1-2|13|NA|TRBV23-1|few
TGCGCCAGCGTAAAATCCACAGACTATGGCTACACCTTC
CASVKSTDYGYTF
>TRBJ2-1|15|TRBD2|TRBV28|NA
TGTGCCAGCAGTTTAGGGACTAGCGGCTACAATGAGCAGTTCTTC
CASSLGTSGYNEQFF
>TRBJ1-3|15|NA|TRBV30|NA
TGTGCCTGGAGTGACTGGGGGGGGTCTGGAAACACCATATATTTT
CAWSDWGGSGNTIYF
>TRBJ2-7|15|TRBD2|TRBV30|NA
TGTGCCTGGAGTCCAGGACTAGCGGAAGGATACGAGCAGTACTTC
CAWSPGLAEGYEQYF
>TRBJ1-2|15|NA|TRBV29-1|NA
TGCAGCGTTGAAGGAGTGGGGGCCGCCGGCTATGGCTACACCTTC
CSVEGVGAAGYGYTF